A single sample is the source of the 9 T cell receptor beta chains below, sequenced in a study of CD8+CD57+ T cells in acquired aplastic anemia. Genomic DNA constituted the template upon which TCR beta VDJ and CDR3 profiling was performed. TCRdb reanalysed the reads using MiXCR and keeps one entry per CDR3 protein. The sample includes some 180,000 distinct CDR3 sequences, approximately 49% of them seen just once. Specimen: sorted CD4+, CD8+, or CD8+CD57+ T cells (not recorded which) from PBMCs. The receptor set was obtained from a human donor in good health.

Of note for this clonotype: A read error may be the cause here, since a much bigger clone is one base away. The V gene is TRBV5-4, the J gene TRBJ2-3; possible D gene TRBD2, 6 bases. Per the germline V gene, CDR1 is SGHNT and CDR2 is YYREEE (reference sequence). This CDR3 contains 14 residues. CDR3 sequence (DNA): TGTACCAGCAGCTTGCGGGAAGGCACAGATACGCAGTATTTT. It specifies CTSSLREGTDTQYF.

The CDR3 sequence is CASSPTAGTGPLYEQYF. For the CDR3, the DNA is TGTGCCAGCAGCCCTACCGCGGGGACAGGGCCACTCTACGAGCAGTACTTC. V gene TRBV3-1 combines with J gene TRBJ2-7; 9 bases fit TRBD1. This CDR3 has 17 residues. The germline V gene has CDR1 LGHDT and CDR2 YNNKEL (reference sequence). Trimming took 4 bases from V and 3 from J; bases not matched to a gene: 13.

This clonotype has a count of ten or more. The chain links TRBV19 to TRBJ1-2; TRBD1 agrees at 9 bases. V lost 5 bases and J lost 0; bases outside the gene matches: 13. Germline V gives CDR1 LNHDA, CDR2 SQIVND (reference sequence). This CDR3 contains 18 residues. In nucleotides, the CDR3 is TGTGCCAGTAGTTCCATCCGGACAGGGGCCGTTTCTAACTATGGCTACACCTTC. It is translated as CASSSIRTGAVSNYGYTF. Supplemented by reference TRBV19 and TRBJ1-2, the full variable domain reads DGGITQSPKYLFRKEGQNVTLSCEQNLNHDAMYWYRQDPGQGLRLIYYSQIVNDFQKGDIAEGYSVSREKKESFPLTVTSAQKNPTAFYLCASSSIRTGAVSNYGYTFGSGTRLTVV.

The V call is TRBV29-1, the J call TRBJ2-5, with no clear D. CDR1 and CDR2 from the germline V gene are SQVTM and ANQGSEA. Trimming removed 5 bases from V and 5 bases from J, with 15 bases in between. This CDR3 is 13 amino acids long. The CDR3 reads CSVMGQTRETQYF. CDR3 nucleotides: TGCAGCGTTATGGGCCAAACCCGGGAGACCCAGTACTTC.

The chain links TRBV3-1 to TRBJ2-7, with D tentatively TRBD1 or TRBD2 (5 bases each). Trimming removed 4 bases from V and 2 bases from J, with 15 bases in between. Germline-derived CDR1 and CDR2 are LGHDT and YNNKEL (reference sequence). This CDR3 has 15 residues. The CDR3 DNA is TGTGCCAGCAGCCCCCGGGGCAAGGGCACCTACGAGCAGTACTTC. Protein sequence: CASSPRGKGTYEQYF.

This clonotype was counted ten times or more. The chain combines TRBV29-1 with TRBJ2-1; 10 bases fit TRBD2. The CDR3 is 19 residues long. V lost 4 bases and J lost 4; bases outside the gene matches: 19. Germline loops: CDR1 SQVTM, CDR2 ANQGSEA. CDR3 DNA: TGCAGCGTTGCATTCGGAGGCGGGGCTAGCGGGAGTTTGTACAATGAGCAGTTCTTC. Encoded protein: CSVAFGGGASGSLYNEQFF.

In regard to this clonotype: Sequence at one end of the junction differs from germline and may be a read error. This CDR3 reads CAWRRNEIHYEQYF. CDR3 coding DNA: TGTGCCTGGAGACGAAACGAAATACACTACGAGCAGTACTTC. The V and J genes are TRBV29-1 and TRBJ2-7; D is undetermined. This CDR3 is built from 14 residues. Germline assignment: CDR1 SQVTM and CDR2 ANQGSEA.

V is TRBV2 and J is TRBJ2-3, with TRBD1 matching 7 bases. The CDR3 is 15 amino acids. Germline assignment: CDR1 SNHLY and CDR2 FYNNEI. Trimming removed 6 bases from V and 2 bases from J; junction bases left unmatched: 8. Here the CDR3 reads CASSPGTVTTDTQYF. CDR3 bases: TGTGCCAGCAGCCCCGGGACAGTAACCACAGATACGCAGTATTTT. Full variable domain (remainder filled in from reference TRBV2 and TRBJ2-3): EPEVTQTPSHQVTQMGQEVILRCVPISNHLYFYWYRQILGQKVEFLVSFYNNEISEKSEIFDDQFSVERPDGSNFTLKIRSTKLEDSAMYFCASSPGTVTTDTQYFGPGTRLTVL.

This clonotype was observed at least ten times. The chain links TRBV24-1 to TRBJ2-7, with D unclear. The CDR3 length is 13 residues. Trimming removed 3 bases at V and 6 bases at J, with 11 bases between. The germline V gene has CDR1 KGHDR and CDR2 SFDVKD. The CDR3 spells CATSDGSGGEQYF. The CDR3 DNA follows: TGTGCCACCAGTGATGGGTCGGGCGGCGAGCAGTACTTC.